The 23 T cell receptor beta chains below were found in one sample sequenced in a study of regulatory T cells in long-lasting Graves disease. Specified time point: persistent/refractory GD, antithyroid drugs over 5 years with positive TRAb. Making the TCR library involved RNA that had been extracted from PBMCs. The authors built TCR beta libraries using iRepertoire HTBI primers and Arm-PCR of CDR3 regions. TCRdb reprocessed the multiplex PCR reads via MiXCR and lists one record per CDR3 protein. The data contain under 500,000 distinct CDR3 sequences, around 21% of them singletons. Sequencing used peripheral blood mononuclear cells (PBMCs), obtained when the disease was refractory, from a patient treated with antithyroid drugs. The receptor set was obtained from a female donor with Graves disease.

This clonotype was detected ten times or more. Written as DNA, the CDR3 is TGTGCCAGCAGTCCCGCCGGGACAAGTCCTAACTATGGCTACACCTTC. Amino acids: CASSPAGTSPNYGYTF. The chain is built from TRBV27 and TRBJ1-2; TRBD1 is a possible D gene (6 bases). Germline CDR1 and CDR2: MNHEY and SMNVEV (reference sequence). The CDR3 is 16 residues long. V gave up 5 bases and J gave up 0 bases, with 16 bases separating them.

The chain employs TRBV10-3 and TRBJ2-5, with TRBD1 matching 8 bases. There are 15 residues in the CDR3. The germline V gene encodes CDR1 ENHRY and CDR2 SYGVKD. Trimming at V came to 5 bases and at J to 1 base, leaving 6 bases not matched to a gene. This CDR3 reads CAISPRDRSQETQYF. The CDR3 region has the DNA TGTGCCATCAGTCCCCGGGACAGGAGCCAAGAGACCCAGTACTTC.

The gene calls are TRBV7-2 and TRBJ1-2; D call uncertain. The CDR3 extends over 16 amino acids. CDR1 is SGHTA and CDR2 is FQGNSA in the germline V gene. Trimming stripped 5 bases from V and 5 bases from J, with 21 bases between. CDR3 in amino acids: CASSPRTINPSYGYTF. For the CDR3, the DNA is TGTGCCAGCAGCCCTCGGACCATAAACCCCTCATATGGCTACACCTTC.

Concerning this clonotype: A much larger clone lies one base from this, so it may be a read error. It is likely a read error, because the conserved phenylalanine at the end of the CDR3 is missing. V is TRBV30 and J is TRBJ1-1; no firm D call. The CDR3 is 12 amino acids. Trimming cost V 1 base and J 4 bases, with 7 bases left between them. CDR1 is GTSNPN, CDR2 SVGIG, per germline (reference sequence). CDR3 loop: CAWSAGSTEAFL. The CDR3 DNA reads TGTGCCTGGAGTGCTGGGAGCACTGAAGCTTTCCTT.

A few counts support this clonotype. The chain links TRBV30 to TRBJ2-7; D gene unclear. Trimming pared 2 bases from V and 5 bases from J, leaving 10 bases between. CDR1 and CDR2 (germline): GTSNPN, SVGIG (reference sequence). The CDR3 length is 12 residues. CDR3: CAWSSTQNEQYF. The CDR3 DNA is TGTGCCTGGAGTTCTACTCAGAACGAGCAGTACTTC.

The sample holds many counts of this clonotype. The chain employs TRBV30 and TRBJ1-2; D is uncertain. Per the germline V gene, CDR1 is GTSNPN and CDR2 is SVGIG (reference sequence). The V end was cut by 2 bases, the J end by 2 bases, with 9 bases between. There are 13 residues in the CDR3. This CDR3 reads CAWSKGVNYGYTF. In DNA, the CDR3 is TGTGCCTGGAGTAAGGGAGTGAACTATGGCTACACCTTC.

The chain is built from TRBV20-1 and TRBJ2-7; 8 bases line up with TRBD2. The CDR3 totals 16 residues. Unmatched junction bases numbered 16, after V lost 3 bases and J lost 6 bases. Germline values: CDR1 DFQATT, CDR2 SNEGSKA (reference sequence). The CDR3 DNA is TGCAGTGCTAGCCCCAGCATAATAGCGGGAACCCCCGAGCAGTACTTC. As protein: CSASPSIIAGTPEQYF.

This clonotype occurred many times. This rearrangement joins TRBV27 to TRBJ1-2; maybe TRBD1 (5 bases). The CDR3 contains 13 residues. Per the germline V gene, CDR1 is MNHEY and CDR2 is SMNVEV (reference sequence). V was trimmed by 7 bases and J by 6 bases, leaving 15 bases between them. The CDR3 loop reads CASTGGGVDGYTF. The CDR3 DNA reads as TGTGCCAGCACCGGGGGGGGGGTGGATGGCTACACCTTC.

This chain uses TRBV19 with TRBJ2-7, with a weak D call TRBD2 (6 bases). The CDR3 has 12 residues. V lost 5 bases, J lost 7 bases, and 12 bases lay in between. Germline lookup yields CDR1 LNHDA and CDR2 SQIVND (reference sequence). The CDR3 here is CASSWTAGEQYF. Here the CDR3 DNA reads TGTGCCAGTAGTTGGACTGCGGGGGAGCAGTACTTC.

This clonotype has more than one count but fewer than ten. The CDR3: CASSFTGENTEAFF. In DNA form, the CDR3 reads TGCGCCAGCAGCTTTACAGGGGAGAACACTGAAGCTTTCTTT. The rearrangement links TRBV5-1 to TRBJ1-1; TRBD1 agrees at 7 bases. J was trimmed by 1 base and V by 2 bases; bases with no gene match: 2. This CDR3 has 14 amino acids. Germline V gives CDR1 SGHRS, CDR2 YFSETQ. Full variable domain (rest looked up from reference TRBV5-1 and TRBJ1-1): KAGVTQTPRYLIKTRGQQVTLSCSPISGHRSVSWYQQTPGQGLQFLFEYFSETQRNKGNFPGRFSGRQFSNSRSEMNVSTLELGDSALYLCASSFTGENTEAFFGQGTRLTVV.

This clonotype showed up many times. The chain has TRBV11-2 and TRBJ2-7; TRBD1 might be the D (5 bases). Germline CDR1 and CDR2: SGHAT and FQNNGV. This CDR3 spans 16 amino acids. Trimming left V 0 bases short and J 0 bases short, with 12 bases between. The CDR3 is CASSLELRGYSYEQYF. DNA of the CDR3: TGTGCCAGCAGCTTAGAGCTTAGGGGATACTCCTACGAGCAGTACTTC. Complete variable domain (other parts from reference TRBV11-2 and TRBJ2-7): EAGVAQSPRYKIIEKRQSVAFWCNPISGHATLYWYQQILGQGPKLLIQFQNNGVVDDSQLPKDRFSAERLKGVDSTLKIQPAKLEDSAVYLCASSLELRGYSYEQYFGPGTRLTVT.

This clonotype appeared a few times. The rearrangement links TRBV11-2 to TRBJ2-7, with 7 bases identical to TRBD1. Germline assignment: CDR1 SGHAT and CDR2 FQNNGV. V lost 0 bases to trimming and J lost 2 bases; unmatched junction nucleotides: 4. The length of the CDR3 is 15 residues. CDR3 sequence: CASSLDSQGAYEQYF. The CDR3 DNA reads TGTGCCAGCAGCTTAGATAGTCAGGGGGCCTACGAGCAGTACTTC.

J is TRBJ2-2 and V is TRBV7-2; D is unresolved. CDR1 and CDR2 from the germline V gene are SGHTA and FQGNSA. This CDR3 comprises 14 residues. Trimming removed 2 bases from V and 4 bases from J, with 8 bases in between. CDR3 bases: TGTGCCAGCAGCTTAAGCCGTTTCACCGGGGAGCTGTTTTTT. Translating it yields CASSLSRFTGELFF.

This clonotype was picked up a small number of times. The rearrangement joins TRBV7-9 to TRBJ2-7; TRBD2 aligns across 10 bases. Germline loops: CDR1 SEHNR, CDR2 FQNEAQ (reference sequence). The CDR3 runs 18 residues. With 3 bases clipped from V and 0 bases from J, the junction kept 11 bases outside the gene matches. CDR3 nucleotides: TGTGCCAGCAGCTTTTGGCTAGCGGGAGTTCAGCTCTCCTACGAGCAGTACTTC. Protein product: CASSFWLAGVQLSYEQYF.

This clonotype showed up many times. CDR3 region: CSARTSYEQYF. The CDR3 nucleotides read TGCAGTGCAAGGACCTCCTACGAGCAGTACTTC. This sequence joins TRBV20-1 and TRBJ2-7, with D uncertain. The germline V gene has CDR1 DFQATT and CDR2 SNEGSKA (reference sequence). The CDR3 sequence is 11 residues long. Between the trimmed V and J ends, which lost 6 bases and 0 bases, there was a span of 6 bases.

This clonotype was observed at least ten times. This chain joins TRBV6-1 and TRBJ1-5; D possibly corresponds to TRBD1 (6 bases). The CDR3 loop spans 14 amino acids. The germline V and J ends were trimmed by 6 bases and 6 bases, with 15 bases remaining between them. Germline V gene sequence: CDR1 MNHNS, CDR2 SASEGT. CDR3 amino acids: CASSLSGVGQPQHF. The DNA of the CDR3 is TGTGCCAGCAGCCTTTCAGGGGTGGGTCAGCCCCAGCATTTT.

In its sample, this clonotype was seen many times. This rearrangement joins TRBV27 to TRBJ2-5, with 7 bases aligning to TRBD1. Germline CDR1 and CDR2: MNHEY and SMNVEV (reference sequence). Trimming removed 5 bases from V and 5 bases from J; junction bases left unmatched: 8. This CDR3 contains 14 residues. The DNA for the CDR3 is TGTGCCAGCAGTCTGACAGGGTGGGGGGAGACCCAGTACTTC. Translating it yields CASSLTGWGETQYF.

Worth noting for this clonotype: The junction shows a germline mismatch at one end, possibly a read error. V usage is TRBV2 and J usage is TRBJ2-1; the D is unclear. From germline, CDR1 is SNHLY and CDR2 FYNNEI. The length of the CDR3 is 14 residues. The CDR3 loop is CASSPTRVYNEQFF. The CDR3 nucleotides read TGTGCCAGCAGTCCTACACGGGTCTACAATGAGCAGTTCTTT.

This clonotype turned up a few times. The V gene is TRBV7-9, the J gene TRBJ1-5; D uncertain. CDR1 is SEHNR, CDR2 FQNEAQ, per germline (reference sequence). This CDR3 has 13 amino acids. Between the trimmed V and J ends, which lost 5 bases and 7 bases, there was a span of 12 bases. CDR3 sequence reads: CASSPGTSQPQHF. The CDR3 nucleotides are TGTGCCAGCAGCCCCGGAACCTCCCAGCCCCAGCATTTT.

V gene TRBV3-1 combines with J gene TRBJ2-7, with 7 bases aligning to TRBD1. Germline V gene sequence: CDR1 LGHDT, CDR2 YNNKEL (reference sequence). The ends lost 5 bases at V and 3 bases at J; junction bases unmatched: 1. CDR3 size: 12 residues. CDR3 protein: CASSGQDYEQYF. CDR3 coding DNA: TGTGCCAGCAGCGGACAGGACTACGAGCAGTACTTC.

The sample holds a few counts of this clonotype. V usage is TRBV6-1 and J usage is TRBJ2-2; no clear D gene. Trimming removed 5 bases from V and 0 bases from J, with 13 bases in between. The CDR3 totals 16 residues. Germline V gene sequence: CDR1 MNHNS, CDR2 SASEGT. CDR3 DNA sequence: TGTGCCAGCAGTCCATGGGCCTCCCCGAACACCGGGGAGCTGTTTTTT. Its protein is CASSPWASPNTGELFF.

The J gene is TRBJ2-3, the V gene TRBV20-1, with D unclear. The V end lost 0 bases, the J end lost 0 bases, and 7 bases lay between the germline ends. Germline values: CDR1 DFQATT, CDR2 SNEGSKA (reference sequence). This CDR3 spans 14 amino acids. As DNA, the CDR3 is TGCAGTGCTAGAGATCTGGTTAGCACAGATACGCAGTATTTT. As protein: CSARDLVSTDTQYF.

This clonotype was detected only a few times. This rearrangement joins TRBV6-1 to TRBJ2-7; D unresolved. The CDR3 is 14 residues long. The germline V gene encodes CDR1 MNHNS and CDR2 SASEGT. V gave up 7 bases and J gave up 2 bases, with 15 bases separating them. CDR3 DNA: TGTGCCAGCACCGGCTACATGGAAACCTACGAGCAGTACTTC. Its translation is CASTGYMETYEQYF.